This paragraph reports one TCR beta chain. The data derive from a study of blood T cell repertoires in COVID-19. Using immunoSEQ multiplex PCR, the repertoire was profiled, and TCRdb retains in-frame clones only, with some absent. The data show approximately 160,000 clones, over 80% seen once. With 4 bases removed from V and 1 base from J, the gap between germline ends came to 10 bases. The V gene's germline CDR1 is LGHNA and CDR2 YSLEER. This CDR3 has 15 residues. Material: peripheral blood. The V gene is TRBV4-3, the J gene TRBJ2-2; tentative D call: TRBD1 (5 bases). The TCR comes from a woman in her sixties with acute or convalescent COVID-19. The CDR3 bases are TGCGCCAGCAGCCCCGGCGGACAGAACACCGGGGAGCTGTTTTTT. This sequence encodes CASSPGGQNTGELFF.